This T cell receptor beta chain was sequenced for a study of CD8+CD57+ T cells in acquired aplastic anemia. Study-level information: On average, sorted CD4+ and CD8+ cells gave 3.2 ug of DNA.

In patients chosen for sequencing, flow cytometry had shown CD8+CD57+ cell expansion. The TCR beta profiling, which covered VDJ combination and CDR3 sequence, was carried out using genomic DNA as the template. TCRdb analysed the reads with MiXCR anew, one entry per CDR3 protein. The sample lists 250,000 to 350,000 distinct CDR3 sequences, roughly 59% occurring once. The V and J ends lost 2 bases and 0 bases, in that order; junction bases with no gene match: 8. Germline V gene data show CDR1 as LNHNV and CDR2 as YYDKDF (reference sequence). The CDR3 spans 18 residues. This chain connects TRBV15 to TRBJ1-5; 9 bases are a match to TRBD1. This sequence originates from a human donor with aplastic anemia. The specimen was sorted CD4+, CD8+, or CD8+CD57+ T cells (not recorded which) from PBMCs. The CDR3 loop reads CATSRLITGGYSNQPQHF. The CDR3, as DNA: TGTGCCACCAGCAGACTAATAACAGGGGGCTATAGCAATCAGCCCCAGCATTTT.